Shown below are 3 T cell receptor beta chains from a single sample sequenced in a study of identical twins. TCRdb called the 5' RACE reads again in MiXCR, with one record for every CDR3 protein. The sample carries about 470,000 distinct CDR3 sequences, roughly a quarter recorded once. This sample was also put to use in a study of T cells expressing NK-cell markers.

The sequenced sample was CD4+ T cells sorted from blood. The receptors shown here come from a woman younger than 30 in good health.

The sample holds a few counts of this clonotype. The chain carries TRBV20-1 and TRBJ1-2; D gene uncertain. The V end was cut by 5 bases, the J end by 6 bases, with 13 bases between. Germline V gene sequence: CDR1 DFQATT, CDR2 SNEGSKA (reference sequence). This CDR3 is 12 amino acids long. The chain's CDR3 is CSAGDWADGYTF. CDR3 sequence (DNA): TGCAGTGCTGGGGATTGGGCGGATGGCTACACCTTC.

This clonotype has a handful of counts. V usage is TRBV30 and J usage is TRBJ1-2; maybe TRBD1 (6 bases). Looked up from germline, CDR1 is GTSNPN and CDR2 is SVGIG (reference sequence). The CDR3 totals 11 residues. Trimming left V 7 bases short and J 7 bases short, with 13 bases between. CDR3 DNA: TGTGCCTCGACAGGTCTGGGTGGCTACACCTTC. Translated, it gives CASTGLGGYTF.

This clonotype has a single count. CDR3 loop: CASSAVAGSTYNEQFF. For the CDR3, the DNA is TGTGCCAGCAGCGCTGTAGCGGGGTCAACCTACAATGAGCAGTTCTTC. This chain connects TRBV9 to TRBJ2-1; the match to TRBD2 covers 8 bases. Germline V lookup: CDR1 SGDLS, CDR2 YYNGEE. There are 16 residues in the CDR3. V trimming: 3 bases; J trimming: 2 bases; junction bases outside the gene matches: 7.